This T cell receptor (beta chain) was sequenced in a study of OX40 agonist ivuxolimab in advanced cancers. Study background: In this cohort, patients received ivuxolimab, an agonistic anti-OX40 (CD134) antibody. Subjects had a mean age of approximately 60 years, with a range of 23 to 79; roughly 83% were male. The study's findings and limits: The work left the antigen specificity of expanded peripheral T cells undetermined. On average, a greater number of expanded clones characterised CD8+ T cells relative to CD4+.

The method was immunoSEQ multiplex PCR; TCRdb's version includes in-frame clones alone and lacks a portion of them. This table holds 71,000 or so clones, about 93% found once. Of note for this clone: Its specificity is not known.

Germline V gene lookup returns CDR1 MNHEY and CDR2 SVGAGI. CDR3 size: 14 residues. J lost 3 bases, V lost 5 bases, and 6 bases had no gene match. This chain connects TRBV6-5 to TRBJ2-7; 8 bases are shared with TRBD2. This TCR was sampled from an adult with an advanced solid tumor such as melanoma, head and neck, liver or kidney cancer. The input for sequencing was CD4+ or CD8+ T cells sorted from blood, taken in a trial of the OX40 agonist ivuxolimab. The CDR3 region is CASSPPGGLYEQYF. CDR3 nucleotides: TGTGCCAGCAGTCCTCCGGGGGGGCTCTACGAGCAGTACTTC.